This is a list of T cell receptor beta chains from one sample in a study of cytomegalovirus exposure and HLA in healthy donors. Sequencing was performed with immunoSEQ multiplex PCR; in TCRdb, only in-frame clones are kept and a portion is missing. The sample shows some 80,000 clones, 96% of them seen only once. The sequencing input was PBMCs. These receptors were taken from a woman between 18 and 29 years old in good health and CMV-seronegative. Each CDR3 is given with its conserved first and last residue. Fields, in order: D gene, J gene, V gene, clone size, CDR3 protein, CDR3 DNA. D genes are given only for firm matches. Clone size is given for some rows only: seen once, a few or many times, or a class if the clone is expanded.

d_gene: NA; j_gene: TRBJ2-2; v_gene: TRBV2; abundance: NA; CDR3aa: CASSDRETSELFF; CDR3nt: TGTGCCAGCAGTGATAGAGAGACATCGGAGCTGTTTTTT
d_gene: NA; j_gene: TRBJ1-1; v_gene: TRBV11-3; abundance: NA; CDR3aa: CASSLEANTEAFF; CDR3nt: TGTGCCAGCTCCCTCGAGGCTAACACTGAAGCTTTCTTT
d_gene: NA; j_gene: TRBJ2-7; v_gene: TRBV5-8; abundance: NA; CDR3aa: CASSIQGGSYEQYF; CDR3nt: TGTGCCAGCAGCATCCAAGGAGGTTCCTACGAGCAGTACTTC
d_gene: NA; j_gene: TRBJ1-2; v_gene: TRBV27; abundance: NA; CDR3aa: CASSPMGAYGYTF; CDR3nt: TGTGCCAGCAGCCCAATGGGAGCCTATGGCTACACCTTC
d_gene: NA; j_gene: TRBJ2-1; v_gene: TRBV14; abundance: NA; CDR3aa: CASSDTSSYNEQFF; CDR3nt: TGTGCCAGCAGTGATACGAGCTCCTACAATGAGCAGTTCTTC
d_gene: NA; j_gene: TRBJ2-1; v_gene: TRBV28; abundance: NA; CDR3aa: CASRTNNEQFF; CDR3nt: TGTGCCAGCCGAACAAACAATGAGCAGTTCTTC
d_gene: TRBD1; j_gene: TRBJ1-2; v_gene: TRBV11-2; abundance: NA; CDR3aa: CASSILEGGGYTF; CDR3nt: TGTGCCAGCAGCATCCTCGAAGGGGGCGGCTACACCTTC
d_gene: NA; j_gene: TRBJ1-2; v_gene: TRBV6-5; abundance: NA; CDR3aa: CASSMSGDVYGYTF; CDR3nt: TGTGCCAGCAGCATGTCAGGGGACGTCTATGGCTACACCTTC
d_gene: NA; j_gene: TRBJ1-5; v_gene: TRBV10-2; abundance: NA; CDR3aa: CASSELGGQPQHF; CDR3nt: TGCGCCAGCAGTGAGCTCGGGGGGCAGCCCCAGCATTTT
d_gene: NA; j_gene: TRBJ2-5; v_gene: TRBV28; abundance: NA; CDR3aa: CASSFGGPVETQYF; CDR3nt: TGTGCCAGCAGTTTCGGGGGGCCAGTGGAGACCCAGTACTTC
d_gene: NA; j_gene: TRBJ1-2; v_gene: TRBV21-1; abundance: once; CDR3aa: CASSKRMDREDTF; CDR3nt: TGTGCCAGCAGCAAACGGATGGACAGGGAAGACACCTTC
d_gene: TRBD1; j_gene: TRBJ2-5; v_gene: TRBV28; abundance: NA; CDR3aa: CASTETGGKGETQYF; CDR3nt: TGTGCCAGCACCGAGACAGGGGGTAAGGGAGAGACCCAGTACTTC
d_gene: NA; j_gene: TRBJ1-1; v_gene: TRBV29-1; abundance: NA; CDR3aa: CSVDARREQEAFF; CDR3nt: TGCAGCGTTGACGCTCGTCGGGAGCAAGAAGCTTTCTTT
d_gene: TRBD1; j_gene: TRBJ1-5; v_gene: TRBV19; abundance: NA; CDR3aa: CATQDRASTQPQHF; CDR3nt: TGTGCCACCCAGGACAGGGCCTCCACTCAGCCCCAGCATTTT
d_gene: NA; j_gene: TRBJ2-1; v_gene: TRBV4-1; abundance: NA; CDR3aa: CASSQDWFAAGDNEQFF; CDR3nt: TGCGCCAGCAGCCAAGATTGGTTTGCGGCAGGGGACAATGAGCAGTTCTTC
d_gene: NA; j_gene: TRBJ2-1; v_gene: TRBV18; abundance: once; CDR3aa: CASTPPQGGYHNEQFF; CDR3nt: TGTGCCAGTACACCCCCCCAGGGGGGATATCACAATGAGCAGTTCTTC
d_gene: TRBD2; j_gene: TRBJ2-3; v_gene: TRBV6-5; abundance: NA; CDR3aa: CASKFSRLAGGKSYF; CDR3nt: TGTGCCAGCAAATTCTCTAGACTAGCGGGAGGGAAGTCGTATTTT
d_gene: NA; j_gene: TRBJ2-7; v_gene: TRBV19; abundance: NA; CDR3aa: CASSTPASGAYEQYF; CDR3nt: TGTGCCAGTAGTACCCCGGCGAGCGGTGCCTACGAGCAGTACTTC
d_gene: NA; j_gene: TRBJ2-7; v_gene: TRBV20-1; abundance: once; CDR3aa: CSVAVYYEQYF; CDR3nt: TGCAGTGTTGCCGTCTACTACGAGCAGTACTTC
d_gene: NA; j_gene: TRBJ2-3; v_gene: TRBV27; abundance: NA; CDR3aa: CASSLRRAPTNLDTQYF; CDR3nt: TGTGCCAGCAGTTTGAGGAGGGCCCCGACGAACCTAGATACGCAGTATTTT
d_gene: NA; j_gene: TRBJ1-2; v_gene: TRBV6-5; abundance: NA; CDR3aa: CASTPTAGVYGYTF; CDR3nt: TGTGCCAGCACCCCCACAGCAGGGGTCTATGGCTACACCTTC
d_gene: NA; j_gene: TRBJ2-2; v_gene: TRBV7-8; abundance: NA; CDR3aa: CASSSMAESYLINTGELFF; CDR3nt: TGTGCCAGCAGCTCTATGGCGGAGAGTTACCTGATTAACACCGGGGAGCTGTTTTTT
d_gene: NA; j_gene: TRBJ2-5; v_gene: TRBV7-9; abundance: NA; CDR3aa: CASSAPVILETQYF; CDR3nt: TGTGCCAGCAGCGCCCCAGTAATCTTAGAGACCCAGTACTTC
d_gene: NA; j_gene: TRBJ1-1; v_gene: TRBV21-1; abundance: NA; CDR3aa: CAISGEAFF; CDR3nt: TGTGCTATCAGTGGTGAAGCTTTCTTT
d_gene: TRBD1; j_gene: TRBJ2-1; v_gene: TRBV5-1; abundance: NA; CDR3aa: CASSSGTGKYNEQFF; CDR3nt: TGCGCCAGCAGCTCCGGGACAGGGAAGTACAATGAGCAGTTCTTC
d_gene: NA; j_gene: TRBJ1-5; v_gene: TRBV7-9; abundance: NA; CDR3aa: CASSFQGHSNQPQHF; CDR3nt: TGTGCCAGCAGCTTCCAGGGACATAGCAATCAGCCCCAGCATTTT
d_gene: TRBD1; j_gene: TRBJ2-7; v_gene: TRBV27; abundance: NA; CDR3aa: CASSLWGTGVEQYF; CDR3nt: TGTGCCAGCAGTTTATGGGGGACAGGGGTCGAGCAGTACTTC
d_gene: NA; j_gene: TRBJ2-7; v_gene: TRBV14; abundance: NA; CDR3aa: CASSSYRMGYEQYF; CDR3nt: TGTGCCAGCAGCAGTTACAGGATGGGCTACGAGCAGTACTTC
d_gene: TRBD2; j_gene: TRBJ2-5; v_gene: TRBV27; abundance: NA; CDR3aa: CASSLAVAGETQYF; CDR3nt: TGTGCCAGCAGTTTAGCCGTAGCGGGAGAGACCCAGTACTTC
d_gene: TRBD1; j_gene: TRBJ1-1; v_gene: TRBV6-6; abundance: NA; CDR3aa: CASSYSQGNAEAFF; CDR3nt: TGTGCCAGCAGTTACTCACAGGGGAATGCTGAAGCTTTCTTT
d_gene: NA; j_gene: TRBJ2-7; v_gene: TRBV28; abundance: NA; CDR3aa: CASSTPLGVYEQYF; CDR3nt: TGTGCCAGCAGTACCCCTCTCGGGGTCTACGAGCAGTACTTC
d_gene: NA; j_gene: TRBJ2-3; v_gene: TRBV5-6; abundance: NA; CDR3aa: CASSLGTGLTDTQYF; CDR3nt: TGTGCCAGCAGCTTGGGCACAGGGTTGACAGATACGCAGTATTTT
d_gene: NA; j_gene: TRBJ2-7; v_gene: TRBV19; abundance: NA; CDR3aa: CASSIEARSYEQYF; CDR3nt: TGTGCCAGTAGTATAGAGGCCCGGAGCTACGAGCAGTACTTC
d_gene: TRBD2; j_gene: TRBJ2-1; v_gene: TRBV7-7; abundance: NA; CDR3aa: CASSTGTSEYNEQFF; CDR3nt: TGTGCCAGCAGCACCGGGACTAGCGAATACAATGAGCAGTTCTTC
d_gene: NA; j_gene: TRBJ1-2; v_gene: TRBV5-6; abundance: NA; CDR3aa: CASSFASPYGYTF; CDR3nt: TGTGCCAGCAGTTTTGCCAGTCCCTATGGCTACACCTTC
d_gene: TRBD1; j_gene: TRBJ1-1; v_gene: TRBV6-5; abundance: NA; CDR3aa: CASSYSRVGTADEAFF; CDR3nt: TGTGCCAGCAGTTATAGTCGAGTCGGGACAGCAGATGAAGCTTTCTTT
d_gene: NA; j_gene: TRBJ1-2; v_gene: TRBV5-8; abundance: NA; CDR3aa: CASSSGTSSFGYTF; CDR3nt: TGTGCCAGCAGCAGCGGGACAAGTAGTTTTGGCTACACCTTC
d_gene: TRBD1; j_gene: TRBJ1-2; v_gene: TRBV4-1; abundance: NA; CDR3aa: CASSRDRGLYGYTF; CDR3nt: TGCGCCAGCAGCCGGGACAGGGGGCTCTATGGCTACACCTTC
d_gene: NA; j_gene: TRBJ1-1; v_gene: TRBV6-5; abundance: once; CDR3aa: CASRNQGFNTEAFF; CDR3nt: TGTGCCAGCAGAAACCAGGGGTTCAACACTGAAGCTTTCTTT
d_gene: NA; j_gene: TRBJ1-5; v_gene: TRBV7-9; abundance: NA; CDR3aa: CASSPSRVDQPQHF; CDR3nt: TGTGCCAGCAGCCCCAGCAGGGTCGACCAGCCCCAGCATTTT